This T cell receptor (beta chain) was documented in a study of OX40 agonist ivuxolimab in advanced cancers. The CDR3 has 15 amino acids. The germline gives CDR1 SGHTA, CDR2 FQGTGA. Trimming took 5 bases from V and 3 from J, leaving 17 bases between them. Sequencing used immunoSEQ multiplex PCR; TCRdb keeps in-frame clones, though not all of them. This table has around 12,000 clones, more than 80% appearing once. The receptor was isolated from an adult with an advanced solid tumor such as melanoma, head and neck, liver or kidney cancer. J is TRBJ2-7 and V is TRBV7-3, with D maybe TRBD1 (5 bases). This material consisted of CD4+ or CD8+ T cells sorted from blood, taken in a trial of the OX40 agonist ivuxolimab. CDR3 bases: TGTGCCAGCAGCATTGACAGTGGAAACAACTACGAGCAGTACTTC. This codes for CASSIDSGNNYEQYF.